Sequencing of this T cell receptor beta chain was carried out in a study of blood T cells in healthy people across ages. The use of a sample-barcoded 5' primer and a J-beta primer mix characterized a second PCR of roughly 7 to 11 cycles. TCRdb recomputed calls from the 5' RACE reads with MiXCR, one row per CDR3 protein. The table records 650,000 to 1,000,000 distinct CDR3 sequences, 35% to 40% of them present only once. The sample holds a few counts of this clonotype. The CDR3 is 16 amino acids. With 4 bases clipped from V and 6 bases from J, the junction kept 11 bases outside the gene matches. The germline CDR1 and CDR2 sequences are PRHDT and FYEKMQ (reference sequence).

The chain links TRBV13 to TRBJ2-3, with TRBD2 matching 9 bases. This receptor was obtained from a man between 18 and 29 years old in good health. Sample: blood. The CDR3 region has the DNA TGTGCCAGCAGCTCGGAAAGGCTAGCGGGGATCGATACGCAGTATTTT. It specifies CASSSERLAGIDTQYF.